What follows are 21 T cell receptor beta chains derived from one specimen sequenced in a study of blood T cell repertoires in COVID-19. Clones were sequenced by immunoSEQ multiplex PCR, and TCRdb holds only the in-frame ones, with some missing. Found here are 150,000 to 200,000 clones, just under 80% of them singletons; the top ten hold 6.5%. The sample taken for sequencing was peripheral blood. The source is a man aged 65-85 years with active or convalescent COVID-19.

This clone was seen a handful of times. Other DNA sequences in the sample encode the same CDR3. The V and J genes are TRBV30 and TRBJ1-3; D remains unclear. This CDR3 contains 14 residues. The ends were cut back, 0 bases at V and 0 bases at J, with 6 bases in the middle. Germline V gene sequence: CDR1 GTSNPN, CDR2 SVGIG (reference sequence). This CDR3 is CAWSVGNSGNTIYF. CDR3 in DNA: TGTGCCTGGAGTGTTGGCAACTCTGGAAACACCATATATTTT.

The J gene is TRBJ2-5, the V gene TRBV18; 10 nucleotides agree with TRBD1. After removal of 1 base from V and 4 bases from J, the junction contained 0 bases not matched to a gene. The CDR3 is 14 residues long. From germline, CDR1 is KGHSH and CDR2 LQKENI. The CDR3 region is CASSPRDRGETQYF. CDR3 bases: TGTGCCAGCTCACCACGGGACAGGGGAGAGACCCAGTACTTC.

This clone was recorded only once. V is TRBV10-1 and J is TRBJ1-1, with no clear D. The V gene lost 6 bases and the J gene lost 0 bases, with 8 bases spanning the gap. CDR3 length equals 13 residues. CDR1 and CDR2 from the germline V gene are WNHNN and SYGVQD (reference sequence). The CDR3 DNA is TGCGCCAGCAGGGACGGGATGAACACTGAAGCTTTCTTT. Translating gives CASRDGMNTEAFF.

This clone was seen a handful of times. The rearrangement uses TRBV30 and TRBJ1-3; D may be TRBD1 (5 bases). CDR1 is GTSNPN and CDR2 is SVGIG in the germline V gene (reference sequence). With 5 bases removed from V and 0 bases from J, the gap between germline ends came to 17 bases. This CDR3 spans 16 amino acids. The CDR3 sequence: CAWSNKGASSGNTIYF. CDR3 sequence (DNA): TGTGCCTGGTCTAACAAAGGGGCAAGCTCTGGAAACACCATATATTTT.

The chain employs TRBV5-4 and TRBJ1-2, with 7 bases aligning to TRBD1. V lost 4 bases to trimming and J lost 1 base; unmatched junction nucleotides: 16. Looked up from germline, CDR1 is SGHNT and CDR2 is YYREEE (reference sequence). CDR3 length: 18 residues. The CDR3 nucleotides are TGTGCCAGCAGCCTAAGGGGGCAGGTCCCCCCCTATAACTATGGCTACACCTTC. The encoded protein is CASSLRGQVPPYNYGYTF.

This clone has just a few counts. This sequence joins TRBV6-5 and TRBJ1-1; D is ambiguous. Looked up from germline, CDR1 is MNHEY and CDR2 is SVGAGI. Trimming left V 6 bases short and J 1 base short, with 9 bases between. This CDR3 has 13 amino acids. CDR3 nucleotides: TGTGCCAGCAGCCCAACAGCGAACACTGAAGCTTTCTTT. This sequence encodes CASSPTANTEAFF.

The rearrangement joins TRBV28 to TRBJ1-2; no reliable D call. Looked up from germline, CDR1 is MDHEN and CDR2 is SYDVKM. CDR3 size: 12 residues. V was cut by 3 bases and J by 0 bases, with 2 bases left in between. The CDR3 loop is CASSFSNYGYTF. CDR3 in DNA: TGTGCCAGCAGTTTCTCTAACTATGGCTACACCTTC.

J is TRBJ1-2 and V is TRBV30, with D maybe TRBD1 (5 bases). Germline CDR1 and CDR2: GTSNPN and SVGIG (reference sequence). V was shortened by 0 bases and J by 2 bases, with 7 bases between the two germline ends. CDR3 length equals 13 residues. The DNA for the CDR3 is TGTGCCTGGAGTGTAGGGGAAAACTATGGCTACACCTTC. This sequence encodes CAWSVGENYGYTF.

The chain is built from TRBV18 and TRBJ2-5; TRBD1 might be the D (6 bases). Between the trimmed V and J ends, which lost 6 bases and 4 bases, there was a span of 18 bases. The CDR3 sequence is 15 residues long. The germline gives CDR1 KGHSH, CDR2 LQKENI. The chain's CDR3 is CASSLLQGTAETQYF. As DNA, the CDR3 is TGTGCCAGCTCCCTACTCCAGGGGACGGCAGAGACCCAGTACTTC.

The V and J genes are TRBV7-6 and TRBJ1-6; tentatively, D is TRBD1 (5 bases). Trimming removed 1 base from V and 8 bases from J, with 9 bases in between. The length of the CDR3 is 14 residues. CDR1 SGHVS and CDR2 FNYEAQ come from the germline V gene. The CDR3 protein is CASSLDQGDSPLHF. The CDR3 coding sequence is TGTGCCAGCAGCTTAGATCAAGGGGATTCACCCCTCCACTTT.

This clone has only one observation. The rearrangement links TRBV11-3 to TRBJ2-2, with 9 bases matching TRBD1. This CDR3 spans 15 amino acids. The junction had 5 bases not matched to a gene; V was cut back by 5 bases and J by 4 bases. Germline assignment: CDR1 SGHNT and CDR2 YENEEA. The CDR3 reads CASSPGQGSTGELFF. Here the CDR3 DNA reads TGTGCCAGCAGCCCGGGACAGGGTTCCACCGGGGAGCTGTTTTTT.

This sequence joins TRBV28 and TRBJ1-3, with 7 bases matching TRBD1. V was clipped by 6 bases and J by 4 bases; unmatched bases: 6. The CDR3 totals 14 residues. CDR1 and CDR2 (germline): MDHEN, SYDVKM. The CDR3 bases are TGTGCCAGCAGACCGACAGGGCTCGGAAACACCATATATTTT. This gives the protein CASRPTGLGNTIYF.

The table lists this clone with a count of one. The chain has TRBV11-3 and TRBJ1-1; D gene ambiguous. This CDR3 is built from 13 residues. V was clipped by 4 bases and J by 5 bases, with 11 bases between them. Germline V gene data show CDR1 as SGHNT and CDR2 as YENEEA. The CDR3 protein is CASSSPYLTEAFF. The CDR3 DNA reads as TGTGCCAGCAGCTCCCCGTATTTGACTGAAGCTTTCTTT.

The rearrangement joins TRBV2 to TRBJ2-5; D ambiguous. This CDR3 has 12 residues. The V and J ends lost 7 bases and 0 bases respectively, with 6 bases between them. Per germline, CDR1 SNHLY and CDR2 FYNNEI. The CDR3 sequence is CASMSNQETQYF. The CDR3 DNA reads TGTGCCAGCATGAGTAACCAAGAGACCCAGTACTTC. The whole variable domain, filled in from reference TRBV2 and TRBJ2-5, reads EPEVTQTPSHQVTQMGQEVILRCVPISNHLYFYWYRQILGQKVEFLVSFYNNEISEKSEIFDDQFSVERPDGSNFTLKIRSTKLEDSAMYFCASMSNQETQYFGPGTRLLVL.

The chain recombines TRBV10-1 with TRBJ2-2; 9 positions match TRBD2. The germline gives CDR1 WNHNN, CDR2 SYGVQD (reference sequence). This CDR3 contains 17 residues. V lost 3 bases to trimming and J lost 6 bases; unmatched junction nucleotides: 11. CDR3 nucleotide sequence: TGCGCCAGCAGTGACGAGGGCGGGGGGGCCGAGGCCGGGGAGCTGTTTTTT. Translation: CASSDEGGGAEAGELFF.

The V and J genes are TRBV7-9 and TRBJ1-1, with TRBD1 as a possible D gene (6 bases). CDR1 is SEHNR and CDR2 is FQNEAQ in the germline V gene (reference sequence). The CDR3 runs 14 residues. The V end lost 6 bases, the J end lost 4 bases, and 15 bases lay between the germline ends. In DNA, the CDR3 is TGTGCCAGCAGACCCCGGACAGTCTTCACTGAAGCTTTCTTT. The encoded protein is CASRPRTVFTEAFF.

The CDR3 bases are TGTGCCAGCAGCGTAGTCGGGGGAAGTCTAGCAGATACGCAGTATTTT. Amino acids: CASSVVGGSLADTQYF. The genes are TRBV9 and TRBJ2-3; maybe TRBD2 (6 bases). The V end lost 0 bases, the J end lost 4 bases, and 15 bases lay between the germline ends. The CDR3 has 16 amino acids. CDR1 is SGDLS, CDR2 YYNGEE, per germline. Together with reference TRBV9 and TRBJ2-3, the CDR3 gives the full variable domain: DSGVTQTPKHLITATGQRVTLRCSPRSGDLSVYWYQQSLDQGLQFLIQYYNGEERAKGNILERFSAQQFPDLHSELNLSSLELGDSALYFCASSVVGGSLADTQYFGPGTRLTVL.

The V call is TRBV15, the J call TRBJ2-7; TRBD2 is a possible D gene (5 bases). Trimming removed 1 base from V and 1 base from J, with 14 bases in between. This CDR3 has 16 amino acids. Germline-derived CDR1 and CDR2 are LNHNV and YYDKDF (reference sequence). The CDR3, as DNA: TGTGCCACCAGCAGAGGAGAGGGATTCATTTCCTACGAGCAGTACTTC. Residues: CATSRGEGFISYEQYF.

The V and J genes are TRBV10-3 and TRBJ1-5, with D perhaps TRBD1 (6 bases). Between the trimmed V and J ends, which lost 7 bases and 5 bases, there was a span of 12 bases. In germline, CDR1 is ENHRY, CDR2 SYGVKD. The CDR3 sequence is 13 residues long. CDR3 in amino acids: CAIMGGLDQPQHF. CDR3 bases: TGTGCCATCATGGGGGGGCTGGATCAGCCCCAGCATTTT.

V usage is TRBV7-2 and J usage is TRBJ1-6; possible D gene TRBD1, 5 bases. The V end was cut by 5 bases, the J end by 7 bases, with 15 bases between. This CDR3 contains 15 residues. Germline assignment: CDR1 SGHTA and CDR2 FQGNSA. For the CDR3, the DNA is TGTGCCAGCAGCCAAAGGGAGGGGTGGAATTCACCCCTCCACTTT. It is translated as CASSQREGWNSPLHF.

This clone occurred a few times. The chain links TRBV10-1 to TRBJ2-7, with D perhaps TRBD1 (6 bases). The V gene lost 5 bases and the J gene lost 6 bases, with 11 bases spanning the gap. CDR1 and CDR2 (germline): WNHNN, SYGVQD (reference sequence). CDR3 length: 12 residues. CDR3 sequence (DNA): TGCGCCAGCAGTACCTCGACAGGCGAGCAGTACTTC. Protein sequence: CASSTSTGEQYF.